These 27 T cell receptor beta chains share one sample of origin, sequenced in a study of T cells in Graves' hyperthyroidism and ophthalmopathy. Amplification targeted TCR beta CDR3 regions from RNA transcripts. TCR CDR3 regions were first amplified by RT-PCR with HTBI primers. TCRdb ran MiXCR on the multiplex PCR reads and lists one entry per CDR3 protein. The sample lists around 350,000 distinct CDR3 sequences, about 13% occurring once. The sequencing input was blood. These receptors all stem from a woman aged 18 to 35 with Graves' hyperthyroidism.

The table lists this clonotype with many counts. CDR3 in DNA: TGTGCCAGCAGTGGACAGTACACTGAAGCTTTCTTT. It is translated as CASSGQYTEAFF. The chain joins TRBV2 to TRBJ1-1; TRBD1 is a possible D gene (5 bases). Trimming cost V 4 bases and J 3 bases, with 6 bases left between them. The germline V gene encodes CDR1 SNHLY and CDR2 FYNNEI. This CDR3 is 12 amino acids long.

This clonotype was detected ten times or more. The J gene is TRBJ2-3, the V gene TRBV30; D is perhaps TRBD1 or TRBD2 (5 bases each). The germline CDR1 and CDR2 sequences are GTSNPN and SVGIG (reference sequence). Trimming cost V 4 bases and J 3 bases, with 11 bases left between them. CDR3 length equals 13 residues. CDR3 loop: CAWTRGVTDTQYF. CDR3 nucleotides: TGTGCCTGGACGCGAGGGGTTACAGATACGCAGTATTTT.

This clonotype was recorded many times. This sequence joins TRBV3-1 and TRBJ2-1; the D gene is possibly TRBD2 (5 bases). The CDR3 extends over 14 amino acids. Per the germline V gene, CDR1 is LGHDT and CDR2 is YNNKEL (reference sequence). The V end lost 3 bases, the J end lost 5 bases, and 11 bases lay between the germline ends. Here the CDR3 reads CASSHLGGDNEQFF. CDR3 nucleotide sequence: TGTGCCAGCAGCCATCTAGGAGGTGACAATGAGCAGTTCTTC.

This clonotype turned up a few times. The chain employs TRBV6-1 and TRBJ2-1; D could derive from TRBD1 or TRBD2 (5 bases each). The germline CDR1 and CDR2 sequences are MNHNS and SASEGT. This CDR3 comprises 16 residues. Between the trimmed V and J ends, which lost 5 bases and 9 bases, there was a span of 23 bases. This chain's CDR3 is CASSRGATRRWAEQFF. The CDR3 nucleotides read TGTGCCAGCAGTCGGGGCGCGACACGTCGATGGGCTGAGCAGTTCTTC.

This clonotype was seen many times. V and J are TRBV7-6 and TRBJ2-3; 12 nucleotides agree with TRBD2. The V gene end was trimmed by 3 bases and the J gene end by 3 bases; junction bases not matched to a gene: 4. This CDR3 region has 16 residues. Per germline, CDR1 SGHVS and CDR2 FNYEAQ. CDR3 nucleotide sequence: TGTGCCAGCAGCTTGAGACTAGCGGGAGAAACAGATACGCAGTATTTT. Its protein product is CASSLRLAGETDTQYF.

This clonotype occurred many times. This sequence joins TRBV2 and TRBJ1-6; the D is unclear. The germline V gene encodes CDR1 SNHLY and CDR2 FYNNEI. Trimming cost V 2 bases and J 0 bases, with 11 bases left between them. The CDR3 covers 17 residues. The CDR3 loop reads CASSERQPSSYNSPLHF. CDR3 in DNA: TGTGCCAGCAGTGAACGACAACCAAGCTCCTATAATTCACCCCTCCACTTT.

In its sample, this clonotype was seen a few times. The rearrangement joins TRBV20-1 to TRBJ1-4; D gene uncertain. Germline values: CDR1 DFQATT, CDR2 SNEGSKA (reference sequence). The CDR3 runs to 19 residues. Between the trimmed V and J ends, which lost 1 base and 0 bases, there was a span of 21 bases. The CDR3, as DNA: TGCAGTGCTAGAGCCCCCACGGGAGCAGGACGGGCAACTAATGAAAAACTGTTTTTT. Translated, it gives CSARAPTGAGRATNEKLFF.

Many counts were recorded for this clonotype. V usage is TRBV2 and J usage is TRBJ2-1; 13 positions agree with TRBD2. Per germline, CDR1 SNHLY and CDR2 FYNNEI. The CDR3 runs to 14 residues. The ends lost 8 bases at V and 6 bases at J; junction bases unmatched: 4. In DNA form, the CDR3 reads TGTGCCAGCCGTGGGACTAGCGGGGTCAATGAGCAGTTCTTC. Protein sequence: CASRGTSGVNEQFF.

This clonotype was recorded at least ten times. This chain connects TRBV6-1 to TRBJ2-7; 9 bases match TRBD2. V shed 4 bases and J 2 bases; nucleotides not matched to a gene: 6. Germline V gene sequence: CDR1 MNHNS, CDR2 SASEGT. The CDR3 is 15 residues long. The CDR3 loop reads CASSGASGATYEQYF. The CDR3 coding sequence is TGTGCCAGCAGTGGAGCTAGCGGGGCGACCTACGAGCAGTACTTC.

There are many counts of this clonotype. Here the CDR3 DNA reads TGTGCCAGCAGCCAAGTCCTGAGTATGGACGAGCAGTACTTC. Translated, it gives CASSQVLSMDEQYF. The rearrangement uses TRBV3-1 and TRBJ2-7; no definite D call. Germline CDR1 is LGHDT and CDR2 is YNNKEL (reference sequence). V lost 1 base and J 5 bases, leaving 12 bases between the germline ends. This CDR3 has 14 amino acids.

At least ten counts were recorded for this clonotype. Its ends do not fully match the called genes, so a read error is possible. The genes are TRBV28 and TRBJ2-3; perhaps D is TRBD1 or TRBD2 (5 bases each). The germline V gene encodes CDR1 MDHEN and CDR2 SYDVKM. The CDR3 spans 14 residues. The CDR3 coding sequence is TGTGCCACCAGTGGGGGATCTAGCACAGATACGCAGTATTTT. Residues: CATSGGSSTDTQYF.

Ten or more counts support this clonotype. The V and J genes are TRBV20-1 and TRBJ1-1; D possibly corresponds to TRBD1 (6 bases). The CDR3 is 15 amino acids. Germline values: CDR1 DFQATT, CDR2 SNEGSKA (reference sequence). Trimming stripped 6 bases from V and 2 bases from J, with 19 bases between. For the CDR3, the DNA is TGCAGTGCCAATCTCGCGACAGGAACTAACACTGAAGCTTTCTTT. Translation gives CSANLATGTNTEAFF.

There are a few counts of this clonotype. The chain is built from TRBV19 and TRBJ2-3, with TRBD2 matching 14 bases. The CDR3 extends over 17 amino acids. The ends lost 5 bases at V and 1 base at J; junction bases unmatched: 5. Germline V lookup: CDR1 LNHDA, CDR2 SQIVND (reference sequence). The CDR3 reads CASSRGLAGGRTDTQYF. In DNA, the CDR3 is TGTGCCAGTAGTCGCGGACTAGCGGGGGGTCGCACAGATACGCAGTATTTT.

This clonotype has a count of ten or more. The genes are TRBV15 and TRBJ2-1; 8 bases match TRBD1. In germline, CDR1 is LNHNV, CDR2 YYDKDF (reference sequence). V gave up 4 bases and J gave up 12 bases; unmatched junction bases: 8. This CDR3 has 13 amino acids. The CDR3 coding sequence is TGTGCCACCAGCATCTCAGGGGGCTGGGTGCAGTTCTTC. This encodes CATSISGGWVQFF.

This clonotype turned up a few times. This chain connects TRBV14 to TRBJ2-7; maybe TRBD2 (6 bases). The germline CDR1 and CDR2 sequences are SGHDN and FVKESK. CDR3 length: 12 residues. Trimming took 4 bases from V and 2 from J, leaving 6 bases between them. As DNA, the CDR3 is TGTGCCAGCAGCCGACTAGCCTACGAGCAGTACTTC. Protein: CASSRLAYEQYF.

The table lists this clonotype with many counts. The chain couples TRBV12-3 or TRBV12-4 to TRBJ2-7; 8 nucleotides align to TRBD1. The J segment lost 4 bases and the V segment lost 5 bases, leaving 7 bases of the junction unmatched. This CDR3 has 14 amino acids. CDR3 DNA sequence: TGTGCCAGCAGTCGGAGACAGGGGAGTTACGAGCAGTACTTC. Translation: CASSRRQGSYEQYF.

The table lists this clonotype with many counts. The rearrangement links TRBV7-2 to TRBJ2-7; 7 nucleotides line up with TRBD2. V gave up 5 bases and J gave up 0 bases; unmatched junction bases: 4. The CDR3 runs to 14 residues. Germline V gene sequence: CDR1 SGHTA, CDR2 FQGNSA. The CDR3 DNA is TGTGCCAGCAGCCTGGGGACTATCTCCTACGAGCAGTACTTC. This gives the protein CASSLGTISYEQYF.

This clonotype was counted at least ten times. The chain joins TRBV3-1 to TRBJ2-1; tentative D call: TRBD2 (6 bases). Looked up from germline, CDR1 is LGHDT and CDR2 is YNNKEL (reference sequence). Trimming took off 1 base at V and 1 base at J, with 14 bases between the two ends. The CDR3 consists of 17 residues. In DNA form, the CDR3 reads TGTGCCAGCAGCCAAGGTGGAGGGCCGTTATCCTACAATGAGCAGTTCTTC. Encoded protein: CASSQGGGPLSYNEQFF.

This clonotype has a count of ten or more. The J gene is TRBJ2-2, the V gene TRBV28; weak D call: TRBD2 (7 bases). Germline lookup yields CDR1 MDHEN and CDR2 SYDVKM. The CDR3 is made up of 16 amino acids. Trimming shortened V by 6 bases and J by 3 bases, and 17 bases separated the two germline ends. CDR3 bases: TGTGCCAGCAGCCGAACCGCGGGGGCGTACACCGGGGAGCTGTTTTTT. It codes for CASSRTAGAYTGELFF. Full variable domain (missing parts from reference TRBV28 and TRBJ2-2): DVKVTQSSRYLVKRTGEKVFLECVQDMDHENMFWYRQDPGLGLRLIYFSYDVKMKEKGDIPEGYSVSREKKERFSLILESASTNQTSMYLCASSRTAGAYTGELFFGEGSRLTVL.

This clonotype appeared many times. V usage is TRBV20-1 and J usage is TRBJ2-3; perhaps TRBD2 as D (5 bases). CDR1 and CDR2 (germline): DFQATT, SNEGSKA (reference sequence). The CDR3 has 14 residues. V was cut by 3 bases and J by 0 bases, with 10 bases left in between. The CDR3 nucleotides are TGCAGTGCTAGCGGGCTAGCCAGCACAGATACGCAGTATTTT. Translated, it gives CSASGLASTDTQYF.

The chain joins TRBV4-1 to TRBJ2-1; TRBD1 aligns across 7 bases. V shed 4 bases and J 6 bases; nucleotides not matched to a gene: 3. The germline V gene encodes CDR1 MGHRA and CDR2 YSYEKL. The CDR3 has 13 amino acids. The CDR3 here is CASSRQGPNEQFF. CDR3 nucleotides: TGCGCCAGCAGCCGACAGGGCCCCAATGAGCAGTTCTTC.

This sequence joins TRBV19 and TRBJ2-3, with D perhaps matching TRBD2 (6 bases). The CDR3 loop spans 14 amino acids. V was cut by 7 bases and J by 4 bases, with 15 bases left in between. Germline assignment: CDR1 LNHDA and CDR2 SQIVND (reference sequence). CDR3: CASKEGRAADTQYF. Written as DNA, the CDR3 is TGTGCCAGTAAGGAGGGCAGGGCGGCAGATACGCAGTATTTT.

This clonotype was seen more than once but under ten times. This chain links TRBV20-1 with TRBJ1-1; possible D gene TRBD1, 5 bases. Germline CDR1 reads DFQATT; CDR2 reads SNEGSKA (reference sequence). Trimming stripped 4 bases from V and 7 bases from J, with 10 bases between. This CDR3 is 11 amino acids long. This CDR3 reads CSATTVIEAFF. In DNA, the CDR3 is TGCAGTGCTACGACAGTGATTGAAGCTTTCTTT.

This chain links TRBV4-3 with TRBJ2-3, with no clear D. V shed 4 bases and J shed 10 bases, with 12 bases lying between them. The CDR3 runs to 12 residues. Germline CDR1 reads LGHNA; CDR2 reads YSLEER. The CDR3 sequence is CASSPARGAQYF. In nucleotides, the CDR3 is TGCGCCAGCAGCCCGGCCCGTGGCGCGCAGTATTTT.

With respect to this clonotype: It may be a read error: a sequence one base away is much more abundant. J is TRBJ1-2 and V is TRBV28, with a possible D match to TRBD1 (5 bases). The germline V gene encodes CDR1 MDHEN and CDR2 SYDVKM. This CDR3 is 14 amino acids long. CDR3 amino acids: CAGSLGTGTRGYTF. The CDR3 DNA sequence: TGTGCCGGCAGTCTTGGGACCGGAACAAGAGGCTACACCTTC.

This clonotype was seen repeatedly, ten times or more. This chain joins TRBV10-3 and TRBJ2-7; D remains ambiguous. The V end lost 0 bases, the J end lost 4 bases, and 4 bases lay between the germline ends. The CDR3 runs 12 residues. CDR1 is ENHRY, CDR2 SYGVKD, per germline. CDR3 sequence: CAISESSYEQYF. CDR3 coding DNA: TGTGCCATCAGTGAGTCTAGTTACGAGCAGTACTTC.

This clonotype was found many times. V is TRBV24-1 and J is TRBJ2-7; 9 bases match TRBD1. The CDR3 totals 12 residues. V lost 3 bases and J lost 9; bases outside the gene matches: 2. Per germline, CDR1 KGHDR and CDR2 SFDVKD. As DNA, the CDR3 is TGTGCCACCAGTGATGGGACAGGGTGGCAGTACTTC. Its translation: CATSDGTGWQYF.